Below, one TCR beta chain is given with its context. Patients of the Seattle cohort, enrolled during active infection, were followed longitudinally. The data originate from a study of blood T cell repertoires in COVID-19. The wider study: Specimens from acute and convalescent COVID-19 originated in the United States, Italy and Spain. T cells, B-cell-depleted T cells, or PBMCs provided the cDNA or gDNA that served as material.

Under the authors' procedure: Estimates of nucleated cell counts were drawn from the amplification of reference gene primers. Sequencing used immunoSEQ multiplex PCR; TCRdb keeps in-frame clones, though not all of them. The DNA gave D and trimming, while V, J and clone size come from that table. The sample carries 250,000 to 350,000 clones, less than 85% recorded once. From germline, CDR1 is SGHTA and CDR2 FQGTGA. With V trimmed by 5 bases and J by 1 base, 12 bases remained unmatched. This CDR3 is 18 amino acids long. The material sequenced was peripheral blood. This clonotype was sampled from a human donor with COVID-19, enrolled during active disease. The donor label of this sample is uncertain. The rearrangement links TRBV7-3 to TRBJ2-3, with TRBD2 matching over 10 bases. CDR3 bases: TGTGCCAGCAGCCCCCTCCCGGCTAGCGGGAGAGGCACAGATACGCAGTATTTT. Amino acids: CASSPLPASGRGTDTQYF.